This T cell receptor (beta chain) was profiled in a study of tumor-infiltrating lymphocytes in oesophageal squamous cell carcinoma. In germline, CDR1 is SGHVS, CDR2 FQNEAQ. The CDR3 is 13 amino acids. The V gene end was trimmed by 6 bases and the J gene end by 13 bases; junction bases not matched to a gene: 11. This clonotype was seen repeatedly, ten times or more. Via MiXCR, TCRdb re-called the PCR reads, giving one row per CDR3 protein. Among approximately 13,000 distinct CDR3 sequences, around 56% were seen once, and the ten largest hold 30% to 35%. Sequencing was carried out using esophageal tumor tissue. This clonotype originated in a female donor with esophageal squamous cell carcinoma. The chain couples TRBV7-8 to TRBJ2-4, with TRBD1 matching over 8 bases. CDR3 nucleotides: TGTGCCAGCAGTTCGGACAGGGACGGTGAGCAGTACTTC. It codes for CASSSDRDGEQYF.